This passage covers 30 T cell receptor beta chains from one sample sequenced in a study of blood T cell repertoires in COVID-19. TCRdb's copy holds only in-frame clones and misses some; the assay was immunoSEQ multiplex PCR. The sample consists of under 350,000 clones, roughly 85% of them appearing once. The sequencing input was peripheral blood. The receptors here all came from a human donor in a cohort sampled during active COVID-19.

V usage is TRBV9 and J usage is TRBJ2-1; TRBD1 might be the D (6 bases). The CDR3 extends over 17 amino acids. V shed 4 bases and J shed 7 bases, with 24 bases lying between them. Germline loops: CDR1 SGDLS, CDR2 YYNGEE. Here the CDR3 reads CASSPFSGLLRGNEQFF. DNA for the CDR3: TGTGCCAGCAGCCCGTTTTCGGGGCTTTTAAGGGGGAATGAGCAGTTCTTC.

The chain joins TRBV11-2 to TRBJ1-2, with D perhaps matching TRBD1 (6 bases). The CDR3 has 14 amino acids. CDR1 and CDR2 (germline): SGHAT, FQNNGV. The V end lost 6 bases, the J end lost 3 bases, and 14 bases lay between the germline ends. The CDR3 is CASSNTGIDYGYTF. CDR3 coding DNA: TGTGCCAGCAGTAATACAGGGATCGACTATGGCTACACCTTC.

The chain employs TRBV27 and TRBJ1-2; TRBD1 matches at 8 bases. This CDR3 has 17 amino acids. CDR1 MNHEY and CDR2 SMNVEV come from the germline V gene (reference sequence). V shed 6 bases, J shed 2 bases, and the junction held 14 bases outside the gene matches. The CDR3 spells CASRDRGGFRENYGYTF. CDR3 sequence (DNA): TGTGCCAGCAGAGACAGGGGAGGGTTTCGGGAAAACTATGGCTACACCTTC.

This clone was recorded only once. The rearrangement uses TRBV6-2 or TRBV6-3 and TRBJ2-2; 9 nucleotides agree with TRBD2. The CDR3 is made up of 15 amino acids. V lost 5 bases, J lost 4 bases, and 5 bases stayed unmatched. Germline assignment: CDR1 MNHEY and CDR2 SVGEGT. This chain's CDR3 is CASSPRGGRTGELFF. DNA for the CDR3: TGTGCCAGCAGTCCGCGGGGGGGCCGCACCGGGGAGCTGTTTTTT.

This clone appeared a few times. The rearrangement links TRBV7-9 to TRBJ1-3; 9 nucleotides match TRBD1. In germline, CDR1 is SEHNR, CDR2 FQNEAQ (reference sequence). The CDR3 is 19 residues long. V was clipped by 4 bases and J by 0 bases; unmatched bases: 13. CDR3 residues: CASSSLRDRVSSSGNTIYF. CDR3 coding DNA: TGTGCCAGCAGCTCCCTCCGGGACAGGGTTTCTAGCTCTGGAAACACCATATATTTT.

This clone was recorded a few times. This chain uses TRBV30 with TRBJ1-1; no firm D call. Per the germline V gene, CDR1 is GTSNPN and CDR2 is SVGIG (reference sequence). Trimming pared 1 base from V and 1 base from J, leaving 4 bases between. The CDR3 loop spans 12 amino acids. CDR3 sequence: CAWSGGNTEAFF. DNA of the CDR3: TGTGCCTGGAGTGGAGGGAACACTGAAGCTTTCTTT.

The V and J genes are TRBV13 and TRBJ2-1, with TRBD1 identical over 9 bases. V dropped 6 bases and J dropped 3; count of bases not matched to a gene: 6. In germline, CDR1 is PRHDT, CDR2 FYEKMQ (reference sequence). This CDR3 contains 15 residues. CDR3 DNA sequence: TGTGCCAGCAGTCTCCGGGACAGGGACTACAATGAGCAGTTCTTC. Amino acids: CASSLRDRDYNEQFF.

The gene calls are TRBV7-9 and TRBJ1-2, with 10 bases that match TRBD1. V was clipped by 5 bases and J by 6 bases; unmatched bases: 6. This CDR3 is built from 14 residues. Germline lookup yields CDR1 SEHNR and CDR2 FQNEAQ (reference sequence). CDR3 region: CASSDIGQGDGYTF. CDR3 coding DNA: TGTGCCAGCAGCGACATTGGACAGGGGGATGGCTACACCTTC.

The chain uses TRBV28 and TRBJ1-5, with D possibly being TRBD1 (5 bases). The ends were cut back, 6 bases at V and 4 bases at J, with 19 bases in the middle. Germline V gives CDR1 MDHEN, CDR2 SYDVKM. There are 16 residues in the CDR3. CDR3: CASSRRQTARNQPQHF. CDR3 bases: TGTGCCAGCAGCCGCCGACAGACAGCCAGGAATCAGCCCCAGCATTTT.

V gene TRBV12-1 combines with J gene TRBJ1-4. TRBV12-1 is a listed pseudogene. The CDR3 spans 14 residues. The CDR3 loop is CASRYGATNEKLFF. CDR3 nucleotide sequence: TGTGCCAGCCGCTACGGGGCAACTAATGAAAAACTGTTTTTT.

The rearrangement uses TRBV6-2 or TRBV6-3 and TRBJ2-1; the D is unclear. The V gene's germline CDR1 is MNHEY and CDR2 SVGEGT. This CDR3 comprises 16 residues. V lost 2 bases to trimming and J lost 0 bases, with 11 bases between them. DNA of the CDR3: TGTGCCAGCAGTTACGGTAGTCGCCCCTCCTACAATGAGCAGTTCTTC. It specifies CASSYGSRPSYNEQFF.

Points on this clone: Other DNA sequences in this sample translate to the same CDR3. This chain links TRBV3-1 (or the pseudogene TRBV3-2) with TRBJ1-1; D gene ambiguous. V was shortened by 4 bases and J by 1 base, with 10 bases between the two germline ends. CDR3 length equals 14 residues. Per germline, CDR1 LGHDT and CDR2 YNNKEL (reference sequence). The chain's CDR3 is CASSPRGGNTEAFF. The CDR3 DNA sequence: TGTGCCAGCAGCCCCCGGGGAGGGAACACTGAAGCTTTCTTT.

V is TRBV7-9 and J is TRBJ1-2; 7 nucleotides match TRBD1. The ends lost 4 bases at V and 8 bases at J; junction bases unmatched: 10. Germline assignment: CDR1 SEHNR and CDR2 FQNEAQ (reference sequence). The length of the CDR3 is 14 residues. The CDR3, as DNA: TGTGCCAGCAGCTGGGACAGTCCCCTTGTGGGCTACACCTTC. It encodes CASSWDSPLVGYTF. Drawing the rest from reference TRBV7-9 and TRBJ1-2, the complete variable domain is DTGVSQNPRHKITKRGQNVTFRCDPISEHNRLYWYRQTLGQGPEFLTYFQNEAQLEKSRLLSDRFSAERPKGSFSTLEIQRTEQGDSAMYLCASSWDSPLVGYTFGSGTRLTVV.

J is TRBJ1-4 and V is TRBV12-1; the table's D call, TRBD1, was not checked against the DNA. TRBV12-1 is labeled a pseudogene. This CDR3 has 16 residues. CDR3 sequence (DNA): TGTGCCAGCAGCTTTGAGAAAAGGGGAATCGATGAAAAACTGTTTTTT. Its protein is CASSFEKRGIDEKLFF.

The V gene is TRBV6-5, the J gene TRBJ2-7; D possibly corresponds to TRBD1 (5 bases). V lost 7 bases and J lost 1, with 14 bases in between. The CDR3 loop spans 14 amino acids. Per germline, CDR1 MNHEY and CDR2 SVGAGI. The CDR3 reads CASTEGQGSYEQYF. DNA of the CDR3: TGTGCCAGCACCGAAGGGCAGGGTTCCTACGAGCAGTACTTC.

The gene calls are TRBV6-4 and TRBJ1-1; D is unresolved. V lost 3 bases, J lost 0 bases, and 5 bases lay in between. Germline V CDR1 and CDR2: MRHNA, SNTAGT. This CDR3 comprises 13 residues. CDR3 DNA sequence: TGTGCCAGCAGTGAGTTCATGAACACTGAAGCTTTCTTT. This codes for CASSEFMNTEAFF.

The rearrangement links TRBV15 to TRBJ1-4; perhaps TRBD1 as D (5 bases). Per the germline V gene, CDR1 is LNHNV and CDR2 is YYDKDF (reference sequence). This CDR3 is built from 15 residues. V dropped 5 bases and J dropped 7 bases, with 17 bases sitting between them. The DNA for the CDR3 is TGTGCCACCAGCCCGCGTGGGGGGGTGGTTGAAAAACTGTTTTTT. Translating gives CATSPRGGVVEKLFF.

There are a few counts of this clone. This chain joins TRBV6-5 and TRBJ1-2; the D is unclear. V lost 8 bases and J 8 bases, leaving 9 bases between the germline ends. The length of the CDR3 is 10 residues. Germline-derived CDR1 and CDR2 are MNHEY and SVGAGI. CDR3 in DNA: TGTGCCAGCGCCTTTCAGGGCTACACCTTC. This encodes CASAFQGYTF.

V and J are TRBV7-9 and TRBJ2-6; maybe TRBD1 (6 bases). The germline CDR1 and CDR2 sequences are SEHNR and FQNEAQ (reference sequence). The CDR3 sequence is 13 residues long. V shed 8 bases and J shed 4 bases, with 9 bases lying between them. The CDR3 DNA sequence: TGTGCCAGCGGGGACACGGGGGCCAACGTCCTGACTTTC. It translates to CASGDTGANVLTF.

V and J are TRBV5-1 and TRBJ2-7; D gene unclear. CDR1 and CDR2 from the germline V gene are SGHRS and YFSETQ. The CDR3 is 12 amino acids. Trimming removed 4 bases from V and 7 bases from J, with 12 bases in between. CDR3 in DNA: TGCGCCAGCAGCCCGAATTACGGGGAGCAGTACTTC. Its protein product is CASSPNYGEQYF.

The chain's CDR3 is CASSPGTGAVGSGNTIYF. As DNA, the CDR3 is TGTGCCAGCAGCCCCGGGACAGGGGCCGTTGGCTCTGGAAACACCATATATTTT. The J gene is TRBJ1-3, the V gene TRBV9; 10 bases map to TRBD1. CDR1 is SGDLS and CDR2 is YYNGEE in the germline V gene. Trimming removed 4 bases from V and 0 bases from J; junction bases left unmatched: 10. The length of the CDR3 is 18 residues.

The V gene is TRBV6-4, the J gene TRBJ2-1, with 12 bases lining up with TRBD2. J lost 8 bases, V lost 5 bases, and 13 bases had no gene match. This CDR3 has 17 residues. CDR1 and CDR2 from the germline V gene are MRHNA and SNTAGT. The CDR3 sequence: CASSPGTLAGGRDEQFF. CDR3 coding DNA: TGTGCCAGCAGTCCCGGTACACTAGCGGGGGGCCGGGATGAGCAGTTCTTC.

The chain carries TRBV6-4 and TRBJ1-2; D unresolved. Germline loops: CDR1 MRHNA, CDR2 SNTAGT. Between the trimmed V and J ends, which lost 7 bases and 8 bases, there was a span of 8 bases. This CDR3 spans 10 amino acids. The CDR3 loop is CASTREGYTF. Written as DNA, the CDR3 is TGTGCCAGCACGCGAGAAGGCTACACCTTC.

The V call is TRBV2, the J call TRBJ1-1; 8 bases line up with TRBD1. The end of the DNA aligns better with TRBJ1-4, so the J call may be wrong. This CDR3 is 11 amino acids long. Germline V gene lookup returns CDR1 SNHLY and CDR2 FYNNEI. The CDR3 coding sequence is TGTGCCAGCAGCCGACAGGGGACACTGTTTTTT. Protein product: CASSRQGTLFF.

The CDR3 spells CATSDLPGETQYF. The DNA for the CDR3 is TGTGCCACCAGTGATTTGCCGGGGGAGACCCAGTACTTC. The chain carries TRBV24-1 and TRBJ2-5; tentatively, D is TRBD2 (5 bases). Per germline, CDR1 KGHDR and CDR2 SFDVKD. The CDR3 length is 13 residues. V was trimmed by 0 bases and J by 5 bases, leaving 6 bases between them.

The V call is TRBV11-1, the J call TRBJ1-2; 7 nucleotides agree with TRBD1. Germline V gene data show CDR1 as SGHAT and CDR2 as FQDESV (reference sequence). The CDR3 consists of 15 residues. The J segment lost 3 bases and the V segment lost 4 bases, leaving 8 bases of the junction unmatched. CDR3 residues: CASSSRQGEDYGYTF. The DNA for the CDR3 is TGTGCCAGCAGCTCTCGACAGGGCGAAGACTATGGCTACACCTTC.

The rearrangement links TRBV7-7 to TRBJ2-5, with TRBD1 matching over 7 bases. CDR3 length: 14 amino acids. The V segment lost 5 bases and the J segment 5 bases; nucleotides outside the gene matches: 8. Germline V lookup: CDR1 SSHAT, CDR2 FNYEAQ (reference sequence). In DNA, the CDR3 is TGTGCCAGCAGCGTCTTAGGGGGCCGGGAGACCCAGTACTTC. This codes for CASSVLGGRETQYF.

Comments on this clone: Relative to the germline gene, one junction end is altered; a read error may explain this. The chain uses TRBV12-3 or TRBV12-4 and TRBJ1-1; D is uncertain. The CDR3 extends over 13 amino acids. The CDR3 DNA sequence: TGTGCCAGCAGTTTGGGTGGACGGACTGGAGCTTTCTTT. This codes for CASSLGGRTGAFF.

The gene calls are TRBV5-4 and TRBJ1-1; 11 bases map to TRBD1. CDR3 length: 13 amino acids. With 3 bases clipped from V and 11 bases from J, the junction kept 6 bases outside the gene matches. Germline V CDR1 and CDR2: SGHNT, YYREEE (reference sequence). The CDR3 reads CASSWMGQGGAFF. In DNA, the CDR3 is TGTGCCAGCAGCTGGATGGGACAGGGGGGGGCTTTCTTT.

The chain employs TRBV19 and TRBJ2-6; D remains unclear. The ends were cut back, 4 bases at V and 1 base at J, with 5 bases in the middle. The germline gives CDR1 LNHDA, CDR2 SQIVND (reference sequence). CDR3 length: 14 amino acids. The CDR3 region has the DNA TGTGCCAGTAGTACCCTTTCTGGGGCCAACGTCCTGACTTTC. Translated: CASSTLSGANVLTF.